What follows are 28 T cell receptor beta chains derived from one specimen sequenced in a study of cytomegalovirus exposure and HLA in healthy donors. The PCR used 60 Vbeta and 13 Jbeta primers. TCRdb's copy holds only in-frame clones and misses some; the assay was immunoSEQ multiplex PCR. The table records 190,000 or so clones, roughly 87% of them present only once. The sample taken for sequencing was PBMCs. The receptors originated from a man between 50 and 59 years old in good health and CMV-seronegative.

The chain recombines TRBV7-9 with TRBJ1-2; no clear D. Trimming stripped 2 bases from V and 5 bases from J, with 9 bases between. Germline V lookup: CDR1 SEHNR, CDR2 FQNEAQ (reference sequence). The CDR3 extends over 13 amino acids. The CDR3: CASSLTSTYGYTF. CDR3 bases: TGTGCCAGCAGCTTAACGTCGACTTATGGCTACACCTTC.

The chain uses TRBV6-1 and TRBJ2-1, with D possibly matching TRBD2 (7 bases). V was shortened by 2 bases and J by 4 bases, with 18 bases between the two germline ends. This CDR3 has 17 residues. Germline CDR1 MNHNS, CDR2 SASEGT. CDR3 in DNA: TGTGCCAGCAGTGAACGTGGTGGCGGGGGCCCTTACAATGAGCAGTTCTTC. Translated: CASSERGGGGPYNEQFF.

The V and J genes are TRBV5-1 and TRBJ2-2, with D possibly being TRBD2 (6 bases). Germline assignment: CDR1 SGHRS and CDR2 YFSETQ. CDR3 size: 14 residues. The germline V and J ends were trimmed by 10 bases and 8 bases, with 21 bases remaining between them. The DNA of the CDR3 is TGCGCCTCCCAAGGAGGGGAACGAAATGGGGAGCTGTTTTTT. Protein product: CASQGGERNGELFF.

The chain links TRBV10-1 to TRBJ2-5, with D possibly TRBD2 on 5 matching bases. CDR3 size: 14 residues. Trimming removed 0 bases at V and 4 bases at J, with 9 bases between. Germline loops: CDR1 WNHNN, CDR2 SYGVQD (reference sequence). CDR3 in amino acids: CASSESLGRETQYF. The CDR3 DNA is TGCGCCAGCAGTGAGTCTCTTGGGAGAGAGACCCAGTACTTC.

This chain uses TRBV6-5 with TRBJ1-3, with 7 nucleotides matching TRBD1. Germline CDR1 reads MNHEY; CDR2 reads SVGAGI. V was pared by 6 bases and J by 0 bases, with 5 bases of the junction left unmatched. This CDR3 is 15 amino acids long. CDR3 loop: CASSRGGISGNTIYF. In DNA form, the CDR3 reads TGTGCCAGCAGCCGAGGGGGCATCTCTGGAAACACCATATATTTT.

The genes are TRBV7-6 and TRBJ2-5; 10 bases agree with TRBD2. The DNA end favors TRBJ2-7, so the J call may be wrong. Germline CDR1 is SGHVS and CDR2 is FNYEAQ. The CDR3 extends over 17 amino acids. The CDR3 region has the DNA TGTGCCAGCAGCTTAGCGGCTAGCGGGAGACTTCCGTACGAGCAGTACTTC. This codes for CASSLAASGRLPYEQYF.

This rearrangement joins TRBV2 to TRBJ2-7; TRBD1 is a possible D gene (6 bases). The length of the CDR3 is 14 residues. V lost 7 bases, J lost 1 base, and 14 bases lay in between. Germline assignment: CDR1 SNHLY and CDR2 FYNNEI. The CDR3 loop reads CASKGEPTSYEQYF. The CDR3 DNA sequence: TGTGCCAGCAAGGGGGAGCCGACTTCCTACGAGCAGTACTTC.

The CDR3, as DNA: TGTGCCAGTAGGGGACTAGCGGGCCCCACCGGGGAGCTGTTTTTT. Translated, it gives CASRGLAGPTGELFF. The chain combines TRBV2 with TRBJ2-2; 12 bases map to TRBD2. V was pared by 9 bases and J by 4 bases, with 6 bases of the junction left unmatched. The CDR3 is made up of 15 amino acids. Germline V gene sequence: CDR1 SNHLY, CDR2 FYNNEI.

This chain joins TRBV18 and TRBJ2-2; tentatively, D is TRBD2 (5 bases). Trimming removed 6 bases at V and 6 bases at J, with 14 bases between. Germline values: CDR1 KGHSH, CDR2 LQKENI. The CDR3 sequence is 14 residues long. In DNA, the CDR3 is TGTGCCAGCTCTTACGAGGGAGAAGCCGGGGAGCTGTTTTTT. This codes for CASSYEGEAGELFF.

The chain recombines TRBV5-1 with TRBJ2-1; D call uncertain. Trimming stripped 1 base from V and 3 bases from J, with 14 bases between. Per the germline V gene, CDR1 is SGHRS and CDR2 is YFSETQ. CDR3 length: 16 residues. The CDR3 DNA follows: TGCGCCAGCAGCTTGTCTCTCCAGGTACGCTACAATGAGCAGTTCTTC. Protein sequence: CASSLSLQVRYNEQFF.

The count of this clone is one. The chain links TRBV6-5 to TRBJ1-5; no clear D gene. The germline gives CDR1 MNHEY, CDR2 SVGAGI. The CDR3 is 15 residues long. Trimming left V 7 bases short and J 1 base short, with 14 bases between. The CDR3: CASTRTERSNQPQHF. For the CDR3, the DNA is TGTGCCAGCACTCGGACTGAAAGGAGCAATCAGCCCCAGCATTTT.

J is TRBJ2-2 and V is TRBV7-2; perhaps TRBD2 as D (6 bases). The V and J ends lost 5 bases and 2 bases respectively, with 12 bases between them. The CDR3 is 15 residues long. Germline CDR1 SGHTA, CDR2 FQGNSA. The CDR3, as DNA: TGTGCCAGCAGCCGCGGGACGGTAAACACCGGGGAGCTGTTTTTT. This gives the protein CASSRGTVNTGELFF.

DNA of the CDR3: TGTGCCAGCAGCCCTTCGACTAGCGGGAGTCTCTACGAGCAGTACTTC. Translating gives CASSPSTSGSLYEQYF. The chain couples TRBV5-5 to TRBJ2-7; TRBD2 agrees at 12 bases. In germline, CDR1 is SGHKS, CDR2 YYEKEE (reference sequence). The length of the CDR3 is 16 residues. V was pared by 4 bases and J by 3 bases, with 8 bases of the junction left unmatched. The full variable domain, in which reference TRBV5-5 and TRBJ2-7 provide the parts outside the CDR3, is DAGVTQSPTHLIKTRGQQVTLRCSPISGHKSVSWYQQVLGQGPQFIFQYYEKEERGRGNFPDRFSARQFPNYSSELNVNALLLGDSALYLCASSPSTSGSLYEQYFGPGTRLTVT.

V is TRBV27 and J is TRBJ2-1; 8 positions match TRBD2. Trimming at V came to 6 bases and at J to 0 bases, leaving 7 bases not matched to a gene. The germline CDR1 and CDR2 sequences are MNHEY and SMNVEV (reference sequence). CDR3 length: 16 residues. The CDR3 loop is CASRSTSGGSYNEQFF. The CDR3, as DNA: TGTGCCAGCAGATCTACTAGCGGAGGCTCCTACAATGAGCAGTTCTTC.

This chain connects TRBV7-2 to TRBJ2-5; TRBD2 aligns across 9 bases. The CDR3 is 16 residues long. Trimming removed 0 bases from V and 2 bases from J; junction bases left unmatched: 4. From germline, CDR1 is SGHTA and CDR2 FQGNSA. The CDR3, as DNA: TGTGCCAGCAGCTTAGCGGCGGGAGGGCGTCAAGAGACCCAGTACTTC. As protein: CASSLAAGGRQETQYF.

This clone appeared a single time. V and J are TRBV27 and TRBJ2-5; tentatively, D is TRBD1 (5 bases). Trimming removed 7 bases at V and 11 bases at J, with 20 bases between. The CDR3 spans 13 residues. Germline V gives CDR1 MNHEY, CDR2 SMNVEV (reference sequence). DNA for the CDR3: TGTGCCAGCACCACAAGGGCAGGGCCTCCGCAGTACTTC. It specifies CASTTRAGPPQYF.

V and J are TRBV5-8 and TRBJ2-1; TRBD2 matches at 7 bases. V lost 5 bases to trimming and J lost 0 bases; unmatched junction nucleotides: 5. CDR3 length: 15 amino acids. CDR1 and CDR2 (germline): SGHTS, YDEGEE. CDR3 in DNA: TGTGCCAGCAGACGACGGGACTACTCCTACAATGAGCAGTTCTTC. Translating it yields CASRRRDYSYNEQFF.

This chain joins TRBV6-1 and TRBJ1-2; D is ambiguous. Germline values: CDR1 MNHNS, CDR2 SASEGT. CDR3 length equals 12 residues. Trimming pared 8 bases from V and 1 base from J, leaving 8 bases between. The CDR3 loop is CASGGFNYGYTF. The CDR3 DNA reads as TGTGCCAGCGGAGGTTTTAACTATGGCTACACCTTC.

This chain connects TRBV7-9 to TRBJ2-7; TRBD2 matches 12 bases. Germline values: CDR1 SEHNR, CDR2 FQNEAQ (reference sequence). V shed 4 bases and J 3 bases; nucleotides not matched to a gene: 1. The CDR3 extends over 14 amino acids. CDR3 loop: CASSWTSGDYEQYF. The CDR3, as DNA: TGTGCCAGCAGCTGGACTAGCGGGGACTACGAGCAGTACTTC.

Written as DNA, the CDR3 is TGCGCCAGCAGCCAGGGGACAGGGACTGGGGCCAACGTCCTGACTTTC. It specifies CASSQGTGTGANVLTF. This chain uses TRBV4-1 with TRBJ2-6; 9 bases fit TRBD1. The CDR3 contains 16 residues. Germline CDR1 is MGHRA and CDR2 is YSYEKL. The junction had 2 bases not matched to a gene; V was cut back by 3 bases and J by 2 bases.

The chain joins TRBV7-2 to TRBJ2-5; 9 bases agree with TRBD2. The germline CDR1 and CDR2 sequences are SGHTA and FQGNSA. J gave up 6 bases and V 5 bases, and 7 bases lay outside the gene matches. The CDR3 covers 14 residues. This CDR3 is CASSASSGVKTQYF. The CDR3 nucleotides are TGTGCCAGCAGCGCTTCTAGCGGGGTGAAGACCCAGTACTTC.

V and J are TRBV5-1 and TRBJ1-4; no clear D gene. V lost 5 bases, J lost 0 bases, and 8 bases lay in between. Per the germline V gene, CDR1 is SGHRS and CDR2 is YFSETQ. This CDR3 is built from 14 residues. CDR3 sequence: CASRDGTTNEKLFF. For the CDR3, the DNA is TGCGCCAGCAGAGACGGGACAACTAATGAAAAACTGTTTTTT.

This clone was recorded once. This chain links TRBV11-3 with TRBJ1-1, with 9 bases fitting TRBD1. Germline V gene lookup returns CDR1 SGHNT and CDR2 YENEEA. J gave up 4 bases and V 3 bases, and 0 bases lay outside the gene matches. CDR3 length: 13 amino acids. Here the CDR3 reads CASSLTGGTEAFF. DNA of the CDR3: TGTGCCAGCAGCTTGACAGGGGGCACTGAAGCTTTCTTT.

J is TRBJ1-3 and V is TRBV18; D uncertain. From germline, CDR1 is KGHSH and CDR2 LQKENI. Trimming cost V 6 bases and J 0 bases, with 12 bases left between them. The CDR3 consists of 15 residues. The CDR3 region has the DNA TGTGCCAGCTCGTCCAGCGAGAGCTCTGGAAACACCATATATTTT. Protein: CASSSSESSGNTIYF. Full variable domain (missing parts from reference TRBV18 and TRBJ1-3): NAGVMQNPRHLVRRRGQEARLRCSPMKGHSHVYWYRQLPEEGLKFMVYLQKENIIDESGMPKERFSAEFPKEGPSILRIQQVVRGDSAAYFCASSSSESSGNTIYFGEGSWLTVV.

The CDR3 bases are TGTGCCAGCAGTTACTCTTCGGCAGGGGACACTGAAGCTTTCTTT. This codes for CASSYSSAGDTEAFF. V usage is TRBV6-5 and J usage is TRBJ1-1; D is possibly TRBD1 (6 bases). Germline V gene data show CDR1 as MNHEY and CDR2 as SVGAGI. The CDR3 is made up of 15 amino acids. Trimming stripped 0 bases from V and 3 bases from J, with 11 bases between.

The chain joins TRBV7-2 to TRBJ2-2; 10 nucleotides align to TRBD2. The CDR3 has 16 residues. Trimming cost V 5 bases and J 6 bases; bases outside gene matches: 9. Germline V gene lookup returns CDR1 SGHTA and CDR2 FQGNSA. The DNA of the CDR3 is TGTGCCAGCAGCGAATGGGCTAGCGGGAGTGCCGGGGAGCTGTTTTTT. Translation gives CASSEWASGSAGELFF.

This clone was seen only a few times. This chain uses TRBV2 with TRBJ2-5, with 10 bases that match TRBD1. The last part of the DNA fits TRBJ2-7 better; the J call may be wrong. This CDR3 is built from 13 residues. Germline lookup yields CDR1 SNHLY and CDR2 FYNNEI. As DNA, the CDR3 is TGTGCCAGCACCCGGGACAGGGGCTACGAGCAGTACTTC. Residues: CASTRDRGYEQYF.

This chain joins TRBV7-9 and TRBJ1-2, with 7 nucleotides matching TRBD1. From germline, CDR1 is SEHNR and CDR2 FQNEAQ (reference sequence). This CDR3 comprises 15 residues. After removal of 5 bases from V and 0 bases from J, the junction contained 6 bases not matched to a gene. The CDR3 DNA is TGTGCCAGCAGCGGGAGGACAGGACCTAACTATGGCTACACCTTC. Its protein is CASSGRTGPNYGYTF.